This T cell receptor (beta chain) was identified during a study of CD8+ T cells in alopecia areata (dated by TCRdb to 2016 to 2019). At the level of the whole study: Treated patients were enrolled in an open-label pilot trial of oral tofacitinib, 5 to 10 mg twice daily, for moderate-to-severe alopecia areata. Patients received tofacitinib for 6 to 18 months and were then followed off drug for 6 months to check for delayed response and recurrence. In treated patients, disease severity was measured using the SALT score, which gives the percentage of scalp surface area affected. High-throughput TCRbeta sequencing was used to examine T cell clonal expansion in alopecia areata in both the C3H/HeJ mouse model and human patients. Scalp tissue and sorted CD4+ and CD8+ peripheral blood T cells from patchy and totalis/universalis alopecia areata patients and from healthy controls were covered by human TCRbeta sequencing. Biopsies were taken from tofacitinib-treated patients at baseline and again at 4 and 24 weeks into treatment, and several of those patients also had a later scalp biopsy. Scalp clonality was compared across normal scalp (n=4), patchy alopecia areata scalp (n=8), and alopecia totalis/universalis scalp (n=8). RNA came from the PAXgene miRNA kit for fixed scalp, the miRNeasy kit for PBMCs, and the RNeasy kit for mouse skin. TCRbeta CDR3 regions were amplified by immunoSEQ multiplex PCR with 35 Vbeta forward and 13 Jbeta reverse primers.

Concerning this clone: Its recognized antigen is unknown. Base qualities are not provided; no much larger clone lies one nucleotide away.

From cysteine to phenylalanine, the CDR3 is 14 amino acids long. The read is trimmed to its CDR3 DNA, 42 bases read in frame from base 1. Taken from the germline V gene, the CDR1 and CDR2 loops are SQVTM and ANQGSEA. Trimming leaves V shorter by 6 bases and J shorter by 2 bases, with the junction holding 9 bases beyond the gene matches. Sample time point, as interpreted from the label and publication: 4 weeks on oral tofacitinib. Taken with the paper, the label for treatment or condition translates to: oral pan-JAK inhibitor, 5-10 mg twice daily. Lesional scalp punch biopsies and peripheral blood were obtained from alopecia areata patients. PBMCs were separated by density centrifugation and stained for CD3, CD4 and CD8, after which CD4+ and CD8+ T cells were sorted on a FACSAria. The receptor library was made with the immunoSEQ multiplex PCR assay. For TCR sequencing, RNA was extracted from every sample and reverse transcribed into cDNA to serve as template. First-strand cDNA was synthesized with SuperScript III using a 2:1 mix of oligo-dT and random hexamers. A synthetic immune receptor repertoire was used to gauge amplification bias, and whatever bias remained was removed computationally. On the study's bioinformatics: Raw reads were preprocessed to remove errors, and CDR3 was defined according to IMGT conventions as the region from the conserved cysteine to phenylalanine. Clonality was computed as 1 minus the Shannon entropy, with the entropy normalized by log2 of the number of productive unique TCRs. Whether scalp clones were CD4 or CD8 was inferred by matching scalp TCRbeta sequences against CD4 and CD8 repertoires sorted from blood. Entries here come from immuneACCESS through TCRdb and include only in-frame sequences with V and J called. Some clones fail to appear in such tables; in the studies checked, an unresolved V gene covers under half of the shortfall, and the cause of the remainder is unknown. The V and J calls and clone size were taken over from that table, and D and trimming were inferred from the DNA. Counted in this sample were approximately 210,000 clones; about 64% of them appeared once. Of the sample, roughly 4.2% is held by the ten largest clones.

Paper-wide results and their limitations: The treated cohort was small, with a single nonresponder, so links between baseline CD8+ expansion and response need larger studies. Compared with normal scalp, lesional scalp had higher clonality and more expanded CD8+ clones, particularly in alopecia totalis/universalis, a pattern that suggests antigenic drive. Scalp clonality and the number of expanded CD8+ clones among the top 100 scalp clones were significantly decreased by tofacitinib. During tofacitinib treatment, many expanded lesional clones stuck around in both scalp and blood, and this persistence may partly explain why relapse happens after treatment is stopped. Shared TCR sequences between patients were less evident than in mice, which may be partly attributable to HLA diversity in the patient population. Scalp TCR repertoire analysis is complicated because resident alphabeta T cells in normal human skin are also sequenced, whereas mouse skin is dominated by gammadelta T cells.

This receptor chain uses TRBV29-1 and TRBJ1-2, with 7 bases in between that match TRBD1. This material consisted of CD4+ T cells sorted from blood, taken at week 4, from a patient treated with tofacitinib. The source is a human donor with alopecia areata. The nucleotide sequence is TGCAGCGTCCCTTTGGGACAGAAGAACTATGGCTACACCTTC. Its protein product is CSVPLGQKNYGYTF.